This T cell receptor (beta chain) came from a study of T cells after yellow fever vaccination. Study-wide results and caveats: FACS-sorted repertoires might harbor abundant contaminating clonotypes from the bulk population.

Comment on this clonotype: What it binds is unknown.

TCRdb processed the 5' RACE reads anew with MiXCR; each CDR3 protein has one entry. The sample has some 150,000 distinct CDR3 sequences; around 9.7% are singletons. The CDR3 is made up of 13 amino acids. CDR1 is MNHNS, CDR2 SASEGT, per germline. Deletions cut 8 bases from V and 3 bases from J, with 14 bases between. The source material was CD8+ T cells sorted from PBMCs, sampled 45 days after the yellow fever booster vaccination. The origin of this receptor is a man between 18 and 29 years old who received the YFV17D yellow fever vaccine. The chain combines TRBV6-1 with TRBJ2-7, with D unclear. Here the CDR3 reads CASDGQGGYEQYF. CDR3 nucleotide sequence: TGTGCCAGCGACGGGCAAGGCGGCTACGAGCAGTACTTC.